Shown below are 2 T cell receptor beta chains from a single sample sequenced in a study of response to subunit inactivated influenza vaccine (dated 2018 in TCRdb). The library was produced with RT-PCR. The sample was run on an Illumina HiSeq 2500. Clones were called with MiXCR by TCRdb after fastp trimmed the public reads at Q25, and only in-frame beta chains were retained. Entries are consolidated by CDR3 protein sequence, retaining the most common genes and DNA. This sample gives 560,000 or so distinct CDR3 sequences in total; less than 8% of them show up just once. Of the sample, 10% to 15% is held by the ten largest clones. The input for sequencing was PBMCs from blood, taken less than 30 months after vaccination. Receptor source: a man aged 50-75 years who received an inactivated influenza vaccine. Donor details come from another sample of the same person, matched by shared clones.

This clonotype was found many times. The chain has TRBV28 and TRBJ1-1, with D uncertain. Germline V CDR1 and CDR2: MDHEN, SYDVKM. The CDR3 is made up of 13 amino acids. V lost 3 bases and J 7 bases, leaving 12 bases between the germline ends. CDR3 sequence reads: CASSLSSFIEAFF. CDR3 coding DNA: TGTGCCAGCAGTTTGTCATCGTTTATTGAAGCTTTCTTT.

This clonotype was seen more than once but under ten times. The rearrangement links TRBV2 to TRBJ1-3; no clear D. The CDR3 is 16 amino acids. V gave up 3 bases and J gave up 0 bases, with 12 bases separating them. Germline V gives CDR1 SNHLY, CDR2 FYNNEI. CDR3 sequence (DNA): TGTGCCAGCAGTGATACGGGCGGCTCCTCTGGAAACACCATATATTTT. This gives the protein CASSDTGGSSGNTIYF.